The entry that follows covers one T cell receptor beta chain sequence. V was pared by 7 bases and J by 1 base, with 15 bases between. CDR1 MDHEN and CDR2 SYDVKM come from the germline V gene. The CDR3 is made up of 15 amino acids. This sample is part of a study of blood T cell repertoires in COVID-19. The protocol was immunoSEQ multiplex PCR, while the TCRdb copy is restricted to in-frame clones and leaves out a portion. The sample carries approximately 140,000 clones, 75% to 90% recorded once. The origin of this receptor is a man aged 18 to 29 with COVID-19, enrolled during active disease. The sequencing input was peripheral blood. V is TRBV28 and J is TRBJ2-3; no definite D call. CDR3 nucleotide sequence: TGTGCCAGCAACGGTGGTCACGGAGGCACAGATACGCAGTATTTT. This translates into CASNGGHGGTDTQYF.